The 10 T cell receptor beta chains below come from one sample, sequenced in a study of T cell responses to AZD1222 COVID-19 vaccine. Data came from immunoSEQ multiplex PCR; TCRdb stores just in-frame clones and leaves some out. The repertoire has tens of thousands of clones, 60% to 85% of them found once; the top ten carry about 3.9%. Sequencing was performed on peripheral blood, taken on day 0 of AZD1222 vaccination. These receptor sequences come from an adult in good health.

V usage is TRBV5-1 and J usage is TRBJ1-2, with D possibly being TRBD1 (5 bases). The V end lost 4 bases, the J end lost 5 bases, and 9 bases lay between the germline ends. Germline V CDR1 and CDR2: SGHRS, YFSETQ. This CDR3 contains 12 residues. CDR3 protein: CASSPGGYGYTF. Here the CDR3 DNA reads TGCGCCAGCAGCCCTGGGGGGTATGGCTACACCTTC.

The chain employs TRBV15 and TRBJ2-7; D is ambiguous. The CDR3 is made up of 14 amino acids. CDR1 and CDR2 (germline): LNHNV, YYDKDF (reference sequence). V was cut by 0 bases and J by 7 bases, with 13 bases left in between. CDR3 in amino acids: CATSREPNSAEQYF. The CDR3 bases are TGTGCCACCAGCAGAGAGCCCAACAGCGCGGAGCAGTACTTC.

The chain joins TRBV27 to TRBJ2-7; 7 nucleotides align to TRBD1. Germline V CDR1 and CDR2: MNHEY, SMNVEV (reference sequence). The CDR3 contains 14 residues. V lost 4 bases, J lost 2 bases, and 5 bases stayed unmatched. The CDR3 loop is CASSSIDRAYEQYF. The CDR3 DNA is TGTGCCAGCAGTTCCATCGACAGGGCCTACGAGCAGTACTTC.

CDR3: CASSPPTGGYEQYF. The CDR3 DNA follows: TGTGCCAGCTCACCCCCAACAGGGGGGTACGAGCAGTACTTC. The chain couples TRBV18 to TRBJ2-7; 8 bases align to TRBD1. V gave up 3 bases and J gave up 4 bases; unmatched junction bases: 5. CDR1 is KGHSH and CDR2 is LQKENI in the germline V gene. This CDR3 contains 14 residues.

V is TRBV7-8 and J is TRBJ2-5; D is undetermined. CDR3 length equals 14 residues. Between the trimmed V and J ends, which lost 3 bases and 5 bases, there was a span of 13 bases. Germline V gives CDR1 SGHVS, CDR2 FQNEAQ. CDR3 bases: TGTGCCAGCAGCTTGAAGCGTGTTTCGGAGACCCAGTACTTC. It codes for CASSLKRVSETQYF.

The chain recombines TRBV6-5 with TRBJ1-6; a possible D gene is TRBD1 (6 bases). From germline, CDR1 is MNHEY and CDR2 SVGAGI. The CDR3 has 15 amino acids. Trimming shortened V by 6 bases and J by 5 bases, and 14 bases separated the two germline ends. The CDR3 loop is CASSSSGTNNSPLHF. The CDR3 nucleotides are TGTGCCAGCAGCTCCTCCGGGACAAATAATTCACCCCTCCACTTT.

The chain uses TRBV2 and TRBJ1-3; D remains ambiguous. The CDR3 spans 15 residues. V was shortened by 2 bases and J by 3 bases, with 11 bases between the two germline ends. Germline V gene data show CDR1 as SNHLY and CDR2 as FYNNEI. The CDR3 DNA reads TGTGCCAGCAGTGAAAGGCGAGGGATTGGAAACACCATATATTTT. Its translation is CASSERRGIGNTIYF.

CDR3 sequence: CASSNRQFQETQYF. The CDR3 bases are TGTGCCAGCAGTAACCGACAGTTCCAAGAGACCCAGTACTTC. The V and J genes are TRBV6-5 and TRBJ2-5, with TRBD1 as a possible D gene (5 bases). Germline-derived CDR1 and CDR2 are MNHEY and SVGAGI. The ends were cut back, 5 bases at V and 1 base at J, with 11 bases in the middle. CDR3 length: 14 amino acids.

V and J are TRBV5-4 and TRBJ1-3; 9 nucleotides agree with TRBD1. The V gene end was trimmed by 4 bases and the J gene end by 1 base; junction bases not matched to a gene: 6. There are 16 residues in the CDR3. In germline, CDR1 is SGHNT, CDR2 YYREEE (reference sequence). CDR3 region: CASSPSGTGSGNTIYF. DNA for the CDR3: TGTGCCAGCAGCCCATCCGGGACAGGGTCTGGAAACACCATATATTTT.

Turning to this clone: One end of the junction varies from germline; a read error may be responsible. The chain carries TRBV6-5 and TRBJ1-4; D uncertain. Germline V gives CDR1 MNHEY, CDR2 SVGAGI. This CDR3 spans 14 amino acids. For the CDR3, the DNA is TGTGCCAGCAGTGACTCGGGGTCTAATGAAAAACTGTTTTTT. It translates to CASSDSGSNEKLFF.